The 32 T cell receptor beta chains given below trace back to one sample, sequenced in a study of blood T cell repertoires in COVID-19. Assay used: immunoSEQ multiplex PCR; TCRdb lists only in-frame clones, some missing. There are 360,000 or so clones in the sample; roughly 90% occur only once, and over 1% lies in the top ten. Sequencing was carried out using PBMCs or T cells enriched from blood (not recorded which). These receptors came from a woman in her twenties or thirties who had been exposed to COVID-19.

J is TRBJ2-1 and V is TRBV6-4, with TRBD2 identical over 11 bases. Per the germline V gene, CDR1 is MRHNA and CDR2 is SNTAGT. V gave up 5 bases and J gave up 6 bases; unmatched junction bases: 6. The CDR3 sequence is 15 residues long. The CDR3 nucleotides read TGTGCCAGCAGTACGACTAGCGGGACCTCCAATGAGCAGTTCTTC. It is translated as CASSTTSGTSNEQFF.

V is TRBV27 and J is TRBJ2-7; 15 bases align to TRBD2. CDR3 length: 19 residues. V was clipped by 5 bases and J by 0 bases; unmatched bases: 11. Looked up from germline, CDR1 is MNHEY and CDR2 is SMNVEV (reference sequence). CDR3 sequence reads: CASSLRGPGLAGGSYEQYF. The DNA of the CDR3 is TGTGCCAGCAGTCTAAGGGGGCCGGGACTAGCGGGAGGCTCCTACGAGCAGTACTTC.

This chain connects TRBV18 to TRBJ2-2; 7 bases are shared with TRBD1. V lost 5 bases to trimming and J lost 1 base; unmatched junction nucleotides: 7. Germline CDR1 and CDR2: KGHSH and LQKENI. This CDR3 comprises 16 residues. CDR3 amino acids: CASSSSRDRNTGELFF. CDR3 sequence (DNA): TGTGCCAGCTCATCGTCCCGGGACAGGAACACCGGGGAGCTGTTTTTT. Complete variable domain (other parts from reference TRBV18 and TRBJ2-2): NAGVMQNPRHLVRRRGQEARLRCSPMKGHSHVYWYRQLPEEGLKFMVYLQKENIIDESGMPKERFSAEFPKEGPSILRIQQVVRGDSAAYFCASSSSRDRNTGELFFGEGSRLTVL.

This chain uses TRBV19 with TRBJ1-5; no reliable D call. CDR1 and CDR2 from the germline V gene are LNHDA and SQIVND (reference sequence). CDR3 size: 12 residues. Trimming left V 5 bases short and J 12 bases short, with 14 bases between. CDR3 coding DNA: TGTGCCAGTAGTTTCGGAGGAGGTTACCAGCATTTT. Translation gives CASSFGGGYQHF.

This chain links TRBV7-3 with TRBJ2-2; a weak D match, TRBD2 (7 bases). Germline V gene lookup returns CDR1 SGHTA and CDR2 FQGTGA. V shed 5 bases and J shed 4 bases, with 17 bases lying between them. The CDR3 is made up of 16 amino acids. CDR3 DNA sequence: TGTGCCAGCAGCGCCCCGAGGGGGGGTTCCACCGGGGAGCTGTTTTTT. Translation gives CASSAPRGGSTGELFF. Complete variable domain (other parts from reference TRBV7-3 and TRBJ2-2): GAGVSQTPSNKVTEKGKYVELRCDPISGHTALYWYRQSLGQGPEFLIYFQGTGAADDSGLPNDRFFAVRPEGSVSTLKIQRTERGDSAVYLCASSAPRGGSTGELFFGEGSRLTVL.

The rearrangement joins TRBV9 to TRBJ2-7; 16 positions agree with TRBD2. Germline trimming cut 3 bases from V and 1 base from J; bases unmatched to any gene: 4. The CDR3 length is 17 residues. CDR1 SGDLS and CDR2 YYNGEE come from the germline V gene. The CDR3 nucleotides are TGTGCCAGCAGCGGGGGACTAGCGGGAGGGCCGTCCTACGAGCAGTACTTC. It translates to CASSGGLAGGPSYEQYF.

The chain joins TRBV28 to TRBJ1-2; possibly TRBD1 for D (6 bases). The CDR3 covers 16 residues. Germline values: CDR1 MDHEN, CDR2 SYDVKM. The V end lost 5 bases, the J end lost 1 base, and 17 bases lay between the germline ends. The CDR3 reads CASSTSTGPFNYGYTF. CDR3 in DNA: TGTGCCAGCAGTACCTCTACAGGGCCCTTTAACTATGGCTACACCTTC.

Here the CDR3 DNA reads TGTGCCAGCAGCTCCAGGACTAGCGGGAGGATGAGGGCGGCCAAAAACATTCAGTACTTC. Its protein is CASSSRTSGRMRAAKNIQYF. J is TRBJ2-4 and V is TRBV12-1; whether TRBD2, the table's D call, matches the DNA was not checked. TRBV12-1 is termed a pseudogene. The CDR3 has 20 amino acids.

The chain combines TRBV7-2 with TRBJ2-1; 14 bases align to TRBD2. The length of the CDR3 is 16 residues. V gave up 5 bases and J gave up 7 bases; unmatched junction bases: 7. The germline V gene has CDR1 SGHTA and CDR2 FQGNSA. The CDR3 loop reads CASSLRLAGGSNEQFF. The CDR3 coding sequence is TGTGCCAGCAGCCTACGACTAGCGGGAGGGTCTAATGAGCAGTTCTTC.

V and J are TRBV5-1 and TRBJ1-2; D not resolved. Between the trimmed V and J ends, which lost 2 bases and 2 bases, there was a span of 13 bases. The CDR3 extends over 15 amino acids. From germline, CDR1 is SGHRS and CDR2 YFSETQ. The CDR3 sequence is CASSFLFESNYGYTF. CDR3 bases: TGCGCCAGCAGCTTCTTGTTCGAAAGCAACTATGGCTACACCTTC.

The chain joins TRBV4-2 to TRBJ2-5, with 8 bases that match TRBD1. There are 17 residues in the CDR3. The J segment lost 0 bases and the V segment lost 1 base, leaving 7 bases of the junction unmatched. The germline CDR1 and CDR2 sequences are LGHNA and YNFKEQ. CDR3 sequence reads: CASSQGGTGDHQETQYF. The CDR3 DNA reads TGTGCCAGCAGCCAAGGAGGGACAGGCGACCACCAAGAGACCCAGTACTTC.

This clone was recorded a few times. The rearrangement links TRBV6-4 to TRBJ2-1; D might be TRBD1 (8 bases). Germline V lookup: CDR1 MRHNA, CDR2 SNTAGT. This CDR3 is 15 amino acids long. With 0 bases removed from V and 4 bases from J, the gap between germline ends came to 10 bases. The CDR3 region has the DNA TGTGCCAGCAGTGACTCACAGGGGGGGTACAATGAGCAGTTCTTC. Its protein is CASSDSQGGYNEQFF.

The chain joins TRBV3-1 (or the pseudogene TRBV3-2) to TRBJ2-1; 10 bases match TRBD2. Germline CDR1 is LGHDT and CDR2 is YNNKEL (reference sequence). After removal of 1 base from V and 7 bases from J, the junction contained 7 bases not matched to a gene. The CDR3 is 16 amino acids. This CDR3 is CASSQVPASGRNEQFF. DNA of the CDR3: TGTGCCAGCAGCCAAGTCCCGGCTAGCGGGAGAAATGAGCAGTTCTTC.

This chain links TRBV28 with TRBJ1-1; the D gene is possibly TRBD1 (6 bases). This CDR3 is 13 amino acids long. Looked up from germline, CDR1 is MDHEN and CDR2 is SYDVKM. Trimming removed 7 bases at V and 2 bases at J, with 11 bases between. In DNA form, the CDR3 reads TGTGCCAGCACCCGGGGGGCCAACACTGAAGCTTTCTTT. Translation gives CASTRGANTEAFF. Full variable domain (missing parts from reference TRBV28 and TRBJ1-1): DVKVTQSSRYLVKRTGEKVFLECVQDMDHENMFWYRQDPGLGLRLIYFSYDVKMKEKGDIPEGYSVSREKKERFSLILESASTNQTSMYLCASTRGANTEAFFGQGTRLTVV.

CDR3 sequence reads: CASTGGSEHNEQFF. CDR3 nucleotides: TGTGCCAGCACTGGTGGTAGCGAGCACAATGAGCAGTTCTTC. The chain has TRBV6-5 and TRBJ2-1; tentative D call: TRBD2 (5 bases). The CDR3 contains 14 residues. V lost 7 bases, J lost 5 bases, and 15 bases lay in between. Germline V gene data show CDR1 as MNHEY and CDR2 as SVGAGI.

The V gene is TRBV6-5, the J gene TRBJ2-2, with 8 bases that match TRBD2. The J segment lost 6 bases and the V segment lost 6 bases, leaving 3 bases of the junction unmatched. CDR1 MNHEY and CDR2 SVGAGI come from the germline V gene. The CDR3 loop spans 13 amino acids. The DNA of the CDR3 is TGTGCCAGCAGAAATAGCGGGGCCGGGGAGCTGTTTTTT. This encodes CASRNSGAGELFF.

The rearrangement joins TRBV5-8 to TRBJ1-5; D remains ambiguous. V lost 0 bases, J lost 4 bases, and 5 bases lay in between. The germline V gene encodes CDR1 SGHTS and CDR2 YDEGEE. CDR3 size: 13 residues. CDR3 region: CASSLAGNQPQHF. In DNA, the CDR3 is TGTGCCAGCAGCTTGGCCGGGAATCAGCCCCAGCATTTT.

The chain links TRBV7-3 to TRBJ2-1; TRBD2 agrees at 12 bases. The CDR3 loop spans 18 amino acids. V was pared by 4 bases and J by 10 bases, with 17 bases of the junction left unmatched. Per germline, CDR1 SGHTA and CDR2 FQGTGA. CDR3 in amino acids: CASSSYGLGTSGLIEQFF. For the CDR3, the DNA is TGTGCCAGCAGCTCCTATGGGCTTGGGACTAGCGGGCTAATCGAGCAGTTCTTC.

This chain connects TRBV19 to TRBJ2-5, with no clear D. This CDR3 has 18 residues. Germline-derived CDR1 and CDR2 are LNHDA and SQIVND (reference sequence). V gave up 3 bases and J gave up 3 bases, with 23 bases separating them. CDR3 residues: CASSIRTSPSEREETQYF. The CDR3 bases are TGTGCCAGTAGTATCCGCACCTCCCCCAGCGAGCGAGAAGAGACCCAGTACTTC.

CDR3 region: CASSFSGQGFFSYEQYF. In DNA form, the CDR3 reads TGTGCCAGCAGTTTCTCGGGACAGGGATTTTTCTCCTACGAGCAGTACTTC. The rearrangement links TRBV28 to TRBJ2-7; TRBD1 agrees at 9 bases. V lost 3 bases to trimming and J lost 0 bases; unmatched junction nucleotides: 9. The V gene's germline CDR1 is MDHEN and CDR2 SYDVKM. The CDR3 contains 17 residues.

The rearrangement joins TRBV4-2 to TRBJ2-1; 9 bases agree with TRBD2. Germline loops: CDR1 LGHNA, CDR2 YNFKEQ. After removal of 7 bases from V and 4 bases from J, the junction contained 8 bases not matched to a gene. The CDR3 runs to 15 residues. The CDR3 spells CASTIAGVGYNEQFF. The DNA of the CDR3 is TGTGCCAGCACCATAGCGGGAGTAGGTTACAATGAGCAGTTCTTC.

The J gene is TRBJ1-1, the V gene TRBV21-1; the table assigns TRBD1, which was not confirmed against the DNA. TRBV21-1 is a known pseudogene. This CDR3 contains 13 residues. CDR3 protein: CASFQGGNTEAFF. The CDR3 region has the DNA TGTGCCAGTTTCCAGGGGGGAAACACTGAAGCTTTCTTT.

The CDR3 DNA sequence: TGTGCCAGCTCACCGAGGATACAGGGCTTGGGCACCGGGGAGCTGTTTTTT. As protein: CASSPRIQGLGTGELFF. The chain recombines TRBV18 with TRBJ2-2; D possibly corresponds to TRBD1 (6 bases). The CDR3 length is 17 residues. Trimming shortened V by 3 bases and J by 4 bases, and 18 bases separated the two germline ends. Germline CDR1 reads KGHSH; CDR2 reads LQKENI.

V usage is TRBV5-1 and J usage is TRBJ2-7; tentative D call: TRBD2 (5 bases). There are 13 residues in the CDR3. V dropped 4 bases and J dropped 2 bases, with 10 bases sitting between them. Germline V gene sequence: CDR1 SGHRS, CDR2 YFSETQ. Here the CDR3 DNA reads TGCGCCAGCAGCGGAGACGGGACCTACGAGCAGTACTTC. The encoded protein is CASSGDGTYEQYF.

The chain is built from TRBV20-1 and TRBJ2-4; 9 nucleotides match TRBD1. This CDR3 is built from 18 residues. Germline assignment: CDR1 DFQATT and CDR2 SNEGSKA (reference sequence). V was pared by 3 bases and J by 2 bases, with 14 bases of the junction left unmatched. Here the CDR3 DNA reads TGCAGTGCTAGTGGTACAGGGGGCATTAATTCACCCAAAAACATTCAGTACTTC. Translated, it gives CSASGTGGINSPKNIQYF.

The CDR3 sequence is CASSQLAGVSEQFF. CDR3 sequence (DNA): TGTGCCAGCAGCCAACTAGCGGGAGTCAGTGAGCAGTTCTTC. This rearrangement joins TRBV14 to TRBJ2-1; 10 nucleotides align to TRBD2. The trim removed 2 bases at V and 9 bases at J, leaving 4 bases unmatched. Germline V gives CDR1 SGHDN, CDR2 FVKESK. This CDR3 spans 14 amino acids.

The chain couples TRBV4-2 to TRBJ2-3; 13 nucleotides agree with TRBD2. CDR1 and CDR2 from the germline V gene are LGHNA and YNFKEQ. The CDR3 is 22 amino acids. V was pared by 0 bases and J by 4 bases, with 19 bases of the junction left unmatched. In DNA, the CDR3 is TGTGCCAGCAGCCAAGATGTAATGGTCGGACTAGCGGGAGTGGGGGGTTCAGATACGCAGTATTTT. It specifies CASSQDVMVGLAGVGGSDTQYF.

The chain recombines TRBV6-5 with TRBJ2-1, with 10 bases that match TRBD2. Germline V gives CDR1 MNHEY, CDR2 SVGAGI. The CDR3 spans 15 residues. This CDR3 is CGIGPGLATYNEQFF. Written as DNA, the CDR3 is TGTGGTATAGGGCCGGGACTAGCGACTTACAATGAGCAGTTCTTC.

The V gene is TRBV7-3, the J gene TRBJ1-2; 7 bases align to TRBD1. The germline V gene encodes CDR1 SGHTA and CDR2 FQGTGA. The CDR3 sequence is 14 residues long. The V and J ends lost 5 bases and 3 bases, in that order; junction bases with no gene match: 6. The CDR3 DNA reads as TGTGCCAGCAGCCCCGGAGGGGGCTACTATGGCTACACCTTC. Protein: CASSPGGGYYGYTF.

The chain employs TRBV5-1 and TRBJ1-1; tentatively, D is TRBD1 (6 bases). Trimming removed 4 bases at V and 8 bases at J, with 15 bases between. Germline values: CDR1 SGHRS, CDR2 YFSETQ. CDR3 length: 13 residues. The CDR3 region has the DNA TGCGCCAGCAGCGAAAGACAGGATAGAGAAGCTTTCTTT. This gives the protein CASSERQDREAFF.

In this sample, this clone turned up once. V usage is TRBV29-1 and J usage is TRBJ1-1; 9 nucleotides match TRBD1. V was clipped by 5 bases and J by 3 bases; unmatched bases: 7. The CDR3 extends over 14 amino acids. In germline, CDR1 is SQVTM, CDR2 ANQGSEA. The CDR3 DNA follows: TGCAGCGTTCGACAGGGGGATTTATACACTGAAGCTTTCTTT. Protein product: CSVRQGDLYTEAFF. The full variable domain, rest sourced from reference TRBV29-1 and TRBJ1-1, is SAVISQKPSRDICQRGTSLTIQCQVDSQVTMMFWYRQQPGQSLTLIATANQGSEATYESGFVIDKFPISRPNLTFSTLTVSNMSPEDSSIYLCSVRQGDLYTEAFFGQGTRLTVV.

The chain uses TRBV5-5 and TRBJ2-7; the match to TRBD2 covers 10 bases. The germline V gene has CDR1 SGHKS and CDR2 YYEKEE (reference sequence). The J segment lost 5 bases and the V segment lost 0 bases, leaving 11 bases of the junction unmatched. CDR3 size: 17 residues. CDR3: CASSLVASGSFVDEQYF. For the CDR3, the DNA is TGTGCCAGCAGCTTGGTAGCTAGCGGGAGTTTCGTCGACGAGCAGTACTTC.